These T cell receptor beta chains were read from a single sample in a study of OX40 agonist ivuxolimab in advanced cancers. TCRdb's table, derived via immunoSEQ multiplex PCR, lists solely in-frame clones and lacks some. The sample has approximately 96,000 clones, 90% seen once. The specimen comprised CD4+ or CD8+ T cells sorted from blood, sampled in a trial of the OX40 agonist ivuxolimab. Receptors were obtained from an adult with an advanced solid tumor such as melanoma, head and neck, liver or kidney cancer. Each CDR3 is given with its conserved first and last residue. Each record gives: V gene, D gene, J gene, clone size, CDR3 protein, CDR3 DNA. A D gene is named only where the DNA matches it firmly. Not all rows give a size; the values are once, few, many and, for expanded clones, a class.

TRBV6-6,-,TRBJ2-7,-,CASSYDGGLAYEQYF,TGTGCCAGCAGTTACGATGGTGGGCTAGCCTACGAGCAGTACTTC
TRBV11-3,-,TRBJ2-7,-,CASSLEVRREQYF,TGTGCCAGCAGCTTAGAAGTAAGGCGCGAGCAGTACTTC
TRBV6-5,TRBD2,TRBJ2-7,-,CASSRGDEQYF,TGTGCCAGCAGTCGGGGGGACGAGCAGTACTTC
TRBV30,-,TRBJ2-1,-,CAWSLDFREQFF,TGTGCCTGGAGTTTGGACTTCCGTGAGCAGTTCTTC
TRBV23-1,-,TRBJ2-6,once,CASSHRLTRVAGANVLTF,TGCGCCAGCAGTCACCGTCTCACAAGGGTAGCTGGGGCCAACGTCCTGACTTTC
TRBV6-1,-,TRBJ2-2,-,CASSDPGSGELFF,TGTGCCAGCAGTGACCCGGGGTCCGGGGAGCTGTTTTTT
TRBV6-6,-,TRBJ1-2,-,CASSFGTNNYGYTF,TGTGCCAGCAGCTTCGGGACAAACAACTATGGCTACACCTTC
TRBV6-6,TRBD1,TRBJ1-5,-,CASSQWTGVNNQPQHF,TGTGCCAGCAGCCAGTGGACAGGGGTAAACAATCAGCCCCAGCATTTT
TRBV10-3,TRBD2,TRBJ2-7,-,CAIRSTSGSSYEQYF,TGTGCCATCAGATCGACTAGCGGGAGCTCCTACGAGCAGTACTTC
TRBV5-4,TRBD1,TRBJ2-7,-,CASSLGQGANYEQYF,TGTGCCAGCAGCTTGGGGCAGGGGGCCAACTACGAGCAGTACTTC
TRBV7-2,TRBD2,TRBJ2-1,-,CASSPRGGNEQFF,TGTGCCAGCAGCCCCCGGGGGGGCAATGAGCAGTTCTTC
TRBV5-4,TRBD1,TRBJ1-4,-,CASSLPGQGSEKLFF,TGTGCCAGCAGCTTACCGGGACAGGGGAGTGAAAAACTGTTTTTT
TRBV10-3,TRBD1,TRBJ1-1,-,CAISDGTENTEAFF,TGTGCCATCAGTGATGGGACAGAGAACACTGAAGCTTTCTTT
TRBV9,-,TRBJ2-7,-,CASSPGVWVGEQYF,TGTGCCAGCAGCCCTGGGGTTTGGGTTGGCGAGCAGTACTTC
TRBV19,TRBD1,TRBJ1-5,-,CASHPGQGISQPQHF,TGTGCCAGCCATCCGGGACAGGGGATAAGTCAGCCCCAGCATTTT
TRBV5-4,-,TRBJ1-4,-,CASSLEGRKGNEKLFF,TGTGCCAGCAGCTTGGAGGGACGGAAGGGTAATGAAAAACTGTTTTTT
TRBV30,TRBD1,TRBJ2-4,-,CAWSVRGAGGIQYF,TGTGCCTGGAGCGTCCGGGGAGCAGGGGGCATTCAGTACTTC
TRBV29-1,TRBD1,TRBJ2-1,-,CSVETGGNGEQFF,TGCAGCGTTGAGACAGGGGGCAACGGTGAGCAGTTCTTC
TRBV6-1,-,TRBJ2-7,-,CASSPEFGEQYF,TGTGCCAGCAGCCCAGAGTTTGGCGAGCAGTACTTC
TRBV5-4,-,TRBJ2-1,-,CASSLEAEQFF,TGTGCCAGCAGTCTAGAGGCGGAGCAGTTCTTC
TRBV19,-,TRBJ1-5,-,CASSPTGQPQHF,TGTGCCAGTAGTCCCACAGGTCAGCCCCAGCATTTT
TRBV7-2,-,TRBJ1-2,-,CASSLARGANYGYTF,TGTGCCAGCAGCTTAGCCCGTGGGGCGAACTATGGCTACACCTTC
TRBV19,-,TRBJ2-7,-,CASRTQGSSYEQYF,TGTGCCAGTAGAACTCAGGGCTCTTCCTACGAGCAGTACTTC
TRBV5-1,-,TRBJ2-7,-,CASSIQGSYEQYF,TGCGCCAGCAGCATCCAGGGATCTTACGAGCAGTACTTC
TRBV6-6,TRBD2,TRBJ2-7,-,CASSPSGNSYEQYF,TGTGCCAGCAGTCCTAGCGGGAACTCCTACGAGCAGTACTTC